This is a list of T cell receptor beta chains from one sample in a study of T cells after yellow fever vaccination. Using its own MiXCR run on the 5' RACE reads, TCRdb lists one record per CDR3 protein. The sample includes approximately 120,000 distinct CDR3 sequences, 7.4% seen only once; the top ten take nearly 2.5%. The sample was CD4+ T cells sorted from PBMCs, taken around 10 days after the first yellow fever vaccination. These TCRs come from a man between 18 and 35 years old who received the YFV17D yellow fever vaccine. Both conserved end residues are part of each CDR3. Each record gives: V gene, J gene, CDR3 protein.

v_call: TRBV6-5; j_call: TRBJ2-7; cdr3_aa: CASSTLLGGRYEQYF
v_call: TRBV12-3/TRBV12-4; j_call: TRBJ2-3; cdr3_aa: CASSLGGPADTQYF
v_call: TRBV5-1; j_call: TRBJ1-2; cdr3_aa: CASSLDGPYGYTF
v_call: TRBV4-1; j_call: TRBJ1-2; cdr3_aa: CASSQGIGDRGFVGGYTF
v_call: TRBV5-6; j_call: TRBJ1-6; cdr3_aa: CASTVWNSPLHF
v_call: TRBV20-1; j_call: TRBJ2-7; cdr3_aa: CSASYSSAQGGDEQYF
v_call: TRBV20-1; j_call: TRBJ1-3; cdr3_aa: CSARDPREAGNTIYF
v_call: TRBV7-9; j_call: TRBJ1-2; cdr3_aa: CASSLKIGPDGGYTF
v_call: TRBV20-1; j_call: TRBJ2-3; cdr3_aa: CSARLAGDTQYF
v_call: TRBV7-2; j_call: TRBJ1-5; cdr3_aa: CASSPWGGGNQPQHF
v_call: TRBV25-1; j_call: TRBJ1-2; cdr3_aa: CASSATGVMRGYTF
v_call: TRBV7-6; j_call: TRBJ2-2; cdr3_aa: CASSSSGGTNTGELFF
v_call: TRBV2; j_call: TRBJ2-3; cdr3_aa: CASSTGTGGTQYF
v_call: TRBV20-1; j_call: TRBJ2-2; cdr3_aa: CSARPLADPNTGELFF
v_call: TRBV2; j_call: TRBJ2-7; cdr3_aa: CASSEGTYEQYF
v_call: TRBV25-1; j_call: TRBJ1-2; cdr3_aa: CASSEMKGRVGYTF
v_call: TRBV12-3/TRBV12-4; j_call: TRBJ2-7; cdr3_aa: CASSSELPYEQYF
v_call: TRBV5-1; j_call: TRBJ1-6; cdr3_aa: CASSSEGDSPLHF
v_call: TRBV7-9; j_call: TRBJ1-5; cdr3_aa: CASSGHYRGLSNQPQHF
v_call: TRBV5-6; j_call: TRBJ2-7; cdr3_aa: CASSWTGYEQHF
v_call: TRBV12-3/TRBV12-4; j_call: TRBJ1-4; cdr3_aa: CASSSQPGGNEKLFF
v_call: TRBV5-1; j_call: TRBJ1-5; cdr3_aa: CASSSTGGSQPQHF
v_call: TRBV15; j_call: TRBJ1-4; cdr3_aa: CATSREKGFDEKLFF
v_call: TRBV7-3; j_call: TRBJ2-7; cdr3_aa: CASSLMGNSAYEQYF
v_call: TRBV12-5; j_call: TRBJ2-7; cdr3_aa: CASGSGTSTYEQYF
v_call: TRBV4-1; j_call: TRBJ1-1; cdr3_aa: CASSQADRVMNTEAFF
v_call: TRBV20-1; j_call: TRBJ2-5; cdr3_aa: CSASGGVEETQYF
v_call: TRBV5-1; j_call: TRBJ2-6; cdr3_aa: CASILGSGRPDGANVLTF
v_call: TRBV28; j_call: TRBJ1-2; cdr3_aa: CASSFLDRVNYGYTF